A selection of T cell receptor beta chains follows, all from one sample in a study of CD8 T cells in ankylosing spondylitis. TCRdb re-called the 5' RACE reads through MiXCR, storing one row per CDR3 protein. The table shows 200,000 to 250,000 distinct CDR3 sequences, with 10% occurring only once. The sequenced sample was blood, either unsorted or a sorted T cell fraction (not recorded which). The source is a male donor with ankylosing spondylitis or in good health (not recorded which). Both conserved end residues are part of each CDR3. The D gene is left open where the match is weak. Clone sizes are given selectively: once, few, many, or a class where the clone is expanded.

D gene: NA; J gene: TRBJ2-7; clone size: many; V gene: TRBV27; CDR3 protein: CASATGVNPYYEQYF; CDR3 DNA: TGTGCCAGCGCAACCGGGGTAAATCCCTACTACGAGCAGTACTTC
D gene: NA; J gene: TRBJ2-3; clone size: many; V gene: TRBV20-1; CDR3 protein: CSADTPDTQYF; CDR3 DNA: TGCAGTGCAGATACTCCGGATACGCAGTATTTT
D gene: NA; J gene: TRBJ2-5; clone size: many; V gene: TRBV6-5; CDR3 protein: CASSYSISGETQYF; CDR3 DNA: TGTGCCAGCAGTTACTCGATAAGTGGAGAGACCCAGTACTTC
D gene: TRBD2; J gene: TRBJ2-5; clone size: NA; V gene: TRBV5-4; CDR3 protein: CASSLASRGGETQYF; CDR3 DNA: TGTGCCAGCAGCTTGGCGTCGCGGGGAGGGGAGACCCAGTACTTC
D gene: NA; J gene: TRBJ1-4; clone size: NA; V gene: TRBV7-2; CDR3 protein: CASSQGLTTNEKLFF; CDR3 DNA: TGTGCCAGCAGCCAGGGGTTGACAACTAATGAAAAACTGTTTTTT
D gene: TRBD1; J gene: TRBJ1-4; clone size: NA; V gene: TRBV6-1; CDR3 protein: CASRHYPGQEYNEKLFF; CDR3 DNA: TGTGCCAGCAGACACTACCCCGGACAGGAGTATAATGAAAAACTGTTTTTT
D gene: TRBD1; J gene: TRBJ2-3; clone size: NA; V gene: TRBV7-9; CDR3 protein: CASSSGPLRGGIDTQYF; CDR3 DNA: TGTGCCAGCAGCTCCGGGCCCCTCCGAGGGGGCATAGATACGCAGTATTTT
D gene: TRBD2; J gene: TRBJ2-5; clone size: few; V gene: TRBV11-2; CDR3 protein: CASSGLAGVRGTQYF; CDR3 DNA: TGTGCCAGCAGTGGACTAGCGGGGGTTAGGGGGACCCAGTACTTC
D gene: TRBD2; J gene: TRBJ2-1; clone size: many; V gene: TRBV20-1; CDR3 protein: CSARSSGGSSYNEQFF; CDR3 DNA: TGCAGTGCTAGATCCAGCGGGGGGAGCTCCTACAATGAGCAGTTCTTC
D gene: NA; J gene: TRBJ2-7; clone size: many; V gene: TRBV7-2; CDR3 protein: CASSLVGDWYYEQYF; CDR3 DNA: TGTGCCAGCAGCTTAGTGGGCGACTGGTATTACGAGCAGTACTTC
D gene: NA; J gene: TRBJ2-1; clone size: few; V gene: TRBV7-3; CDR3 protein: CASSLTGPNEQFF; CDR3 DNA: TGTGCCAGCAGCTTAACGGGACCCAATGAGCAGTTCTTC
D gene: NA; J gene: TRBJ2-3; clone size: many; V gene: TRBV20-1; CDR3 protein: CSAYGPGDTQYF; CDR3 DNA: TGCAGTGCCTATGGGCCTGGGGATACGCAGTATTTT
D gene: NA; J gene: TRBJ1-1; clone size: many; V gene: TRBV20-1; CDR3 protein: CSARTGMNTEAFF; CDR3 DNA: TGCAGTGCTAGAACAGGGATGAACACTGAAGCTTTCTTT
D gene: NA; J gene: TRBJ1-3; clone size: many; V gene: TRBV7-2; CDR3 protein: CASSLATPSSGNTIYF; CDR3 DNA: TGTGCCAGCAGCTTGGCCACCCCGAGCTCTGGAAACACCATATATTTT
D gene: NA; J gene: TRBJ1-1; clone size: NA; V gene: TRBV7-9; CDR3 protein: CASSPSPGRGAFF; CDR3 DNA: TGTGCCAGCAGCCCATCCCCGGGGCGCGGAGCTTTCTTT
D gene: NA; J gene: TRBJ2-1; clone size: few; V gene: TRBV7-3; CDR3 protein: CASSLNLYANEQFF; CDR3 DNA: TGTGCCAGCAGCTTAAATCTCTATGCGAATGAGCAGTTCTTC
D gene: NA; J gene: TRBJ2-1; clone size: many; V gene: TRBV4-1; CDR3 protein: CASSHQEVTYNEQFF; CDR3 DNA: TGCGCCAGCAGCCATCAGGAAGTCACCTACAATGAGCAGTTCTTC
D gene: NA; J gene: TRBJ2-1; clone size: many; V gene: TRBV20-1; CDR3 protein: CSYVRGGSDEQFF; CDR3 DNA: TGCAGTTACGTGAGGGGGGGCTCGGATGAGCAGTTCTTC